Below are 15 T cell receptor beta chains sequenced from a single sample in a study of vaccination effects on CD4 cells after COVID-19 (dated by TCRdb to the early 2020s). Libraries were prepared through the immunoSEQ multiplex PCR assay. TCRdb took this table from immuneACCESS and kept in-frame rearrangements with V and J called. Such tables lack part of the clones; where checked against another copy, unresolved V genes explain under half of the gap, and the rest is unexplained. In all, the sample holds over 65,000 clones, and approximately 71% of those were seen once. The top ten clonotypes cover roughly 2% of the sample. After about 9 days of culture, CD4+ T cells were isolated with the EasySep CD4+ T cell isolation kit. Their antigens remain unidentified. This sample comprised CD4+ T cells from PBMCs cultured without peptide, obtained before COVID-19 vaccination. All receptors come from a human donor who received a COVID-19 vaccine.

The chain employs TRBV15 and TRBJ2-4, with D perhaps TRBD2 (5 bases). The V gene's germline CDR1 is LNHNV and CDR2 YYDKDF (reference sequence). This CDR3 is 18 amino acids long. Between the trimmed V and J ends, which lost 0 bases and 8 bases, there was a span of 23 bases. The CDR3 sequence: CATSRDLYGRNGGDIQYF. The CDR3 coding sequence is TGTGCCACCAGCAGAGATCTTTACGGCAGGAACGGAGGTGACATTCAGTACTTC. Complete variable domain (other parts from reference TRBV15 and TRBJ2-4): DAMVIQNPRYQVTQFGKPVTLSCSQTLNHNVMYWYQQKSSQAPKLLFHYYDKDFNNEADTPDNFQSRRPNTSFCFLDIRSPGLGDTAMYLCATSRDLYGRNGGDIQYFGAGTRLSVL.

The V call is TRBV18, the J call TRBJ2-3; D uncertain. Deletions cut 2 bases from V and 0 bases from J, with 9 bases between. The germline CDR1 and CDR2 sequences are KGHSH and LQKENI. The CDR3 runs 15 residues. The CDR3 here is CASSPLGLSTDTQYF. As DNA, the CDR3 is TGTGCCAGCTCACCATTGGGGTTGAGCACAGATACGCAGTATTTT.

This chain connects TRBV6-6 to TRBJ2-5; 14 bases agree with TRBD2. Trimming removed 5 bases from V and 4 bases from J; junction bases left unmatched: 9. The CDR3 covers 17 residues. Germline assignment: CDR1 MNHNY and CDR2 SVGAGI (reference sequence). The CDR3 sequence is CASSQGLAGVKSETQYF. The CDR3 DNA follows: TGTGCCAGCAGTCAGGGACTAGCGGGGGTAAAATCAGAGACCCAGTACTTC.

The chain couples TRBV12-5 to TRBJ2-1; D uncertain. Per germline, CDR1 LGHNT and CDR2 FRNRAP. The CDR3 has 17 amino acids. V lost 4 bases and J 0 bases, leaving 16 bases between the germline ends. In nucleotides, the CDR3 is TGTGCTAGTGGTTGGGCCCCCAGAGCCAGCTCCTACAATGAGCAGTTCTTC. Translation: CASGWAPRASSYNEQFF.

This rearrangement joins TRBV10-3 to TRBJ1-2; no definite D call. In germline, CDR1 is ENHRY, CDR2 SYGVKD. Trimming left V 2 bases short and J 8 bases short, with 12 bases between. The CDR3 extends over 13 amino acids. Here the CDR3 reads CAISELKMGGYTF. CDR3 bases: TGTGCCATCAGTGAGCTCAAAATGGGCGGCTACACCTTC.

J is TRBJ1-3 and V is TRBV11-2; D call uncertain. Looked up from germline, CDR1 is SGHAT and CDR2 is FQNNGV. The CDR3 loop spans 12 amino acids. Trimming removed 3 bases at V and 3 bases at J, with 3 bases between. CDR3 loop: CASSFSGNTIYF. In DNA, the CDR3 is TGTGCCAGCAGCTTCAGTGGAAACACCATATATTTT.

This sequence joins TRBV4-1 and TRBJ1-5; D is possibly TRBD1 (6 bases). Trimming left V 3 bases short and J 1 base short, with 10 bases between. Germline V gene data show CDR1 as MGHRA and CDR2 as YSYEKL. CDR3 length: 15 residues. For the CDR3, the DNA is TGCGCCAGCAGCCAGGGGGGGGGCAGCAATCAGCCCCAGCATTTT. The encoded protein is CASSQGGGSNQPQHF.

V is TRBV5-1 and J is TRBJ2-3, with D possibly TRBD1 on 6 matching bases. The CDR3 totals 16 residues. V lost 0 bases and J 0 bases, leaving 11 bases between the germline ends. The germline CDR1 and CDR2 sequences are SGHRS and YFSETQ. CDR3 sequence reads: CASSLGWGPSTDTQYF. DNA of the CDR3: TGCGCCAGCAGCTTGGGGTGGGGGCCTAGCACAGATACGCAGTATTTT.

J is TRBJ1-5 and V is TRBV2, with D possibly TRBD1 on 5 matching bases. The CDR3 is made up of 20 amino acids. V gave up 2 bases and J gave up 0 bases, with 23 bases separating them. Germline V CDR1 and CDR2: SNHLY, FYNNEI. CDR3 loop: CASSEIGFQGIRNSNQPQHF. CDR3 DNA: TGTGCCAGCAGTGAAATTGGATTTCAGGGCATACGAAATAGCAATCAGCCCCAGCATTTT.

This chain links TRBV7-2 with TRBJ2-2; D not resolved. CDR3 length: 16 residues. The germline V gene encodes CDR1 SGHTA and CDR2 FQGNSA. V was shortened by 0 bases and J by 5 bases, with 13 bases between the two germline ends. The CDR3: CASSLAFDVLTGELFF. Written as DNA, the CDR3 is TGTGCCAGCAGCTTAGCCTTCGACGTACTAACCGGGGAGCTGTTTTTT. The full variable domain, rest sourced from reference TRBV7-2 and TRBJ2-2, is GAGVSQSPSNKVTEKGKDVELRCDPISGHTALYWYRQSLGQGLEFLIYFQGNSAPDKSGLPSDRFSAERTGGSVSTLTIQRTQQEDSAVYLCASSLAFDVLTGELFFGEGSRLTVL.

The CDR3 loop reads CASSVPARTGELFF. CDR3 DNA sequence: TGTGCCAGCAGCGTACCAGCGCGGACCGGGGAGCTGTTTTTT. This chain joins TRBV9 and TRBJ2-2; D gene unclear. Trimming cost V 1 base and J 5 bases, with 9 bases left between them. The CDR3 has 14 residues. CDR1 and CDR2 from the germline V gene are SGDLS and YYNGEE.

The chain links TRBV11-1 to TRBJ2-7; D not certain. Trimming left V 2 bases short and J 0 bases short, with 11 bases between. Germline CDR1 is SGHAT and CDR2 is FQDESV (reference sequence). CDR3 length: 15 residues. The CDR3 DNA reads as TGTGCCAGCAGCTTAAGCGCAGCAGGCTCCTACGAGCAGTACGTC. Residues: CASSLSAAGSYEQYV.

This clone is a singleton in its sample. J is TRBJ2-2 and V is TRBV9; no reliable D call. Germline V lookup: CDR1 SGDLS, CDR2 YYNGEE. The V and J ends lost 0 bases and 2 bases respectively, with 5 bases between them. This CDR3 is built from 14 residues. CDR3 nucleotide sequence: TGTGCCAGCAGCGTAGCTGCTAACACCGGGGAGCTGTTTTTT. It encodes CASSVAANTGELFF.

The rearrangement links TRBV5-8 to TRBJ2-7, with D perhaps TRBD1 (6 bases). Trimming stripped 2 bases from V and 3 bases from J, with 12 bases between. From germline, CDR1 is SGHTS and CDR2 YDEGEE. CDR3 length: 14 amino acids. CDR3 bases: TGTGCCAGCAGCTTAAAGACAGGAATCTACGAGCAGTACGTC. This codes for CASSLKTGIYEQYV.

The table lists this clone with a count of one. This chain joins TRBV7-8 and TRBJ1-1, with 8 bases lining up with TRBD1. This CDR3 has 14 residues. Germline assignment: CDR1 SGHVS and CDR2 FQNEAQ. V gave up 5 bases and J gave up 8 bases; unmatched junction bases: 10. The CDR3 protein is CASSPSGRGREAFF. The CDR3 coding sequence is TGTGCCAGCAGCCCATCCGGCAGGGGGCGCGAAGCTTTCTTT.